This TCR beta chain was sequenced during a study of T cells after yellow fever vaccination (dated by TCRdb to about 2019). For the wider study: The SMART-Seq v4 Ultra Low Input RNA kit was used to prepare libraries from fractions with low cell numbers. To follow T-cell clones before and after both primary and booster YFV17D yellow fever vaccination, bulk TCR alpha and beta repertoires underwent longitudinal sequencing. Two healthy male donors, one aged 18 to 30 and one aged 30 to 40 years, were included in the cohort. Bulk PBMC replicates and cell subsets were isolated from blood drawn at multiple timepoints before and after both primary and secondary immunization.

Sequencing took place on an Illumina NovaSeq 6000. Synthesis of TCR cDNA relied on 5'RACE template switching, a step that introduced a universal primer site along with unique molecular identifiers. Priming for cDNA synthesis came from both the TCR alpha and TCR beta constant segments. Library amplification used two PCR steps, and the second PCR step added sample barcodes and sequencing adapters. Libraries were sequenced on Illumina HiSeq 2500 (2x100 bp) or NovaSeq (2x150 bp). In the original analysis: Demultiplexing of reads and collapsing into UMI consensus sequences were performed with MIGEC, and V(D)J alignment was carried out with MiXCR. Using edgeR on replicate PBMC samples, clonotypes were called vaccine-responding if FDR was below 0.01 and the log2 fold change was above 5 up to day 15. Each bulk clonotype was labeled CD4 or CD8 based on which sequenced repertoire, CD4 or CD8, contained the clonotype at higher abundance. Through fastp at Q25 and MiXCR, TCRdb rebuilt clones from the public reads, retaining in-frame beta chains. Here each entry gathers all rows of one CDR3 protein and keeps the most common genes and DNA. TCRdb, not the original authors, processed these V and J calls. In all, the sample holds some 320,000 distinct CDR3 sequences, and around a tenth of those were seen once. The top ten clones comprise 2.5% to 4% of the sample.

Inclusive of the bounding cysteine and phenylalanine, the CDR3 is 12 residues long. The entry retains the CDR3 DNA only, 36 bases that are in frame from base 1. V lost 5 bases and J lost 7 bases; the stretch between them is 14 bases long. Reading the germline V gene (reference sequence) gives CDR1 DFQATT and CDR2 SNEGSKA. Turning to this clonotype: Its antigen target is currently unknown. No much larger clone is present one base from it, and per-base qualities are unavailable.

General study outcomes and caveats: The study included only two donors, which limits how far the findings can be generalized. After the booster, most of the clones that had expanded following primary vaccination were detected again (approximately 95% of CD4 and around 90% of CD8), which suggests that memory was broadly maintained. The secondary T-cell response was weaker than the primary response but faster, peaking on day 5 instead of day 15. A small share of clonotypes occurred in both CD4 and CD8 compartments, likely arising from convergent recombination. FACS-sorted repertoires could contain abundant contaminating clonotypes from the bulk population, so computational filtering was required.

The treatment or condition label here, explained by the study, means: live attenuated yellow fever vaccine strain. A standard Ficoll-Paque protocol was used to isolate PBMCs from peripheral blood. Dynabeads CD4 and CD8 positive selection kits were used to isolate the CD4 and CD8 T-cell fractions. TriZol was used to extract RNA from bulk PBMCs, from CD4 and CD8 fractions, and from dextramer-positive and dextramer-negative fractions. The chain is made from TRBV20-1 and TRBJ2-5, with TRBD2 tentatively as D gene (5 bases match). The sequence derives from a man aged 18 to 30 who received the YFV17D yellow fever vaccine. The specimen comprised CD4+ T cells sorted from PBMCs, sampled 45 days after the yellow fever booster vaccination. The DNA sequence follows: TGCAGTGCTCGGACTCTCTCGGGGACCCAGTACTTC. This sequence encodes CSARTLSGTQYF.